These 32 T cell receptor beta chains were all obtained from the same sample, sequenced in a study of control samples from healthy donors and cancer patients. Assay used: immunoSEQ multiplex PCR; TCRdb lists only in-frame clones, some missing. The data contain 130,000 to 150,000 clones, more than 85% of them singletons. The sequenced sample was blood. The receptors here all came from a man aged 30 to 45 in good health.

This chain connects TRBV10-3 to TRBJ2-3, with 11 bases identical to TRBD2. This CDR3 has 16 amino acids. V shed 6 bases, J shed 7 bases, and the junction held 12 bases outside the gene matches. Per germline, CDR1 ENHRY and CDR2 SYGVKD. CDR3 region: CAISRNAGTSGNTQYF. DNA for the CDR3: TGTGCCATCAGCAGAAACGCCGGGACTAGCGGAAATACGCAGTATTTT.

J is TRBJ2-1 and V is TRBV2; D tentatively reads TRBD1 or TRBD2 (5 bases each). The CDR3 has 14 amino acids. V was shortened by 8 bases and J by 9 bases, with 20 bases between the two germline ends. Germline values: CDR1 SNHLY, CDR2 FYNNEI. The CDR3 nucleotides are TGTGCCAGCCATAGTGCCCCCGGTGGGGGTGAGCAGTTCTTC. Encoded protein: CASHSAPGGGEQFF.

The chain employs TRBV28 and TRBJ1-1; D ambiguous. V was clipped by 1 base and J by 9 bases, with 9 bases between them. The CDR3 is made up of 12 amino acids. Germline CDR1 is MDHEN and CDR2 is SYDVKM. In DNA form, the CDR3 reads TGTGCCAGCAGTTTATTTCGACGGCAAGCTTTCTTT. Translation gives CASSLFRRQAFF.

The chain has TRBV5-4 and TRBJ1-1, with D uncertain. CDR3 length equals 13 residues. Germline V CDR1 and CDR2: SGHNT, YYREEE (reference sequence). V was pared by 0 bases and J by 3 bases, with 6 bases between. Here the CDR3 reads CASSLEVDTEAFF. The CDR3 DNA is TGTGCCAGCAGCTTGGAAGTAGACACTGAAGCTTTCTTT.

In nucleotides, the CDR3 is TGTGCCAGCAGTGAATCGTGGGGGCCCCCCTACGAGCAGTACTTC. Its protein product is CASSESWGPPYEQYF. The V gene is TRBV6-1, the J gene TRBJ2-7; perhaps TRBD1 as D (6 bases). The CDR3 length is 15 residues. CDR1 is MNHNS and CDR2 is SASEGT in the germline V gene. Trimming stripped 2 bases from V and 2 bases from J, with 13 bases between.

The chain has TRBV24-1 and TRBJ1-1, with a weak D call TRBD1 (6 bases). The CDR3 has 13 amino acids. The germline gives CDR1 KGHDR, CDR2 SFDVKD. V gave up 5 bases and J gave up 4 bases, with 10 bases separating them. CDR3 sequence: CATSGLQGTEAFF. DNA for the CDR3: TGTGCCACCAGTGGTCTACAGGGCACTGAAGCTTTCTTT.

The V and J genes are TRBV28 and TRBJ2-5, with 9 bases matching TRBD1. The CDR3 extends over 16 amino acids. V was pared by 5 bases and J by 2 bases, with 9 bases of the junction left unmatched. Germline V gene data show CDR1 as MDHEN and CDR2 as SYDVKM. The CDR3 sequence: CASSLRIGTGQETQYF. CDR3 nucleotide sequence: TGTGCCAGCAGTCTAAGGATTGGGACAGGGCAAGAGACCCAGTACTTC.

The chain carries TRBV9 and TRBJ1-2; the D gene is possibly TRBD1 (5 bases). Trimming took off 0 bases at V and 6 bases at J, with 12 bases between the two ends. Germline lookup yields CDR1 SGDLS and CDR2 YYNGEE. The CDR3 totals 14 residues. The CDR3 DNA sequence: TGTGCCAGCAGCGTAGGTCCAGGGAATGATGGCTACACCTTC. Translated: CASSVGPGNDGYTF.

The chain joins TRBV21-1 to TRBJ1-5. TRBV21-1 is deemed a pseudogene. The CDR3 sequence is 13 residues long. The CDR3 is CASSKEGTRPQHF. In DNA, the CDR3 is TGTGCCAGCAGCAAAGAGGGCACGCGGCCCCAGCATTTT.

This sequence joins TRBV5-4 and TRBJ2-6; D uncertain. Trimming removed 2 bases at V and 1 base at J, with 10 bases between. Germline V gene lookup returns CDR1 SGHNT and CDR2 YYREEE (reference sequence). This CDR3 spans 16 amino acids. Written as DNA, the CDR3 is TGTGCCAGCAGCTTAGACCTCCAATCTGGGGCCAACGTCCTGACTTTC. This codes for CASSLDLQSGANVLTF.

The gene calls are TRBV28 and TRBJ1-2; D is perhaps TRBD1 (5 bases). V lost 8 bases and J 4 bases, leaving 17 bases between the germline ends. This CDR3 is built from 14 residues. Germline V gene sequence: CDR1 MDHEN, CDR2 SYDVKM. As DNA, the CDR3 is TGTGCCAGCGTAGGGGCGTGGCAAGCCTATGGCTACACCTTC. It codes for CASVGAWQAYGYTF.

The chain is built from TRBV30 and TRBJ1-5, with 8 bases identical to TRBD1. Trimming took 2 bases from V and 0 from J; bases not matched to a gene: 3. The germline CDR1 and CDR2 sequences are GTSNPN and SVGIG (reference sequence). The CDR3 consists of 15 residues. The CDR3: CAWSPGQVSNQPQHF. CDR3 in DNA: TGTGCCTGGAGTCCGGGACAGGTTAGCAATCAGCCCCAGCATTTT.

The V gene is TRBV2, the J gene TRBJ2-3; possible D gene TRBD2, 6 bases. Trimming removed 7 bases from V and 3 bases from J, with 26 bases in between. The germline CDR1 and CDR2 sequences are SNHLY and FYNNEI. This CDR3 region has 18 residues. The CDR3 DNA reads as TGTGCCAGCATTAACCCAGAGGTCGGGACTCCTACAACAGATACGCAGTATTTT. Protein: CASINPEVGTPTTDTQYF.

The J gene is TRBJ1-5, the V gene TRBV7-2; 7 bases fit TRBD1. Per germline, CDR1 SGHTA and CDR2 FQGNSA. V was clipped by 5 bases and J by 4 bases; unmatched bases: 5. There are 14 residues in the CDR3. The CDR3 spells CASSLRQGNQPQHF. CDR3 coding DNA: TGTGCCAGCAGCCTTAGACAGGGTAATCAGCCCCAGCATTTT.

The gene calls are TRBV29-1 and TRBJ1-1; 7 bases are a match to TRBD1. V was clipped by 8 bases and J by 5 bases; unmatched bases: 5. Per germline, CDR1 SQVTM and CDR2 ANQGSEA. The CDR3 contains 11 residues. CDR3 sequence: CSTQTGTEAFF. The CDR3 DNA follows: TGCAGCACTCAGACAGGGACTGAAGCTTTCTTT.

The chain combines TRBV2 with TRBJ1-2; tentative D call: TRBD1 (6 bases). The CDR3 totals 15 residues. V lost 2 bases, J lost 4 bases, and 14 bases lay in between. CDR1 and CDR2 (germline): SNHLY, FYNNEI. The DNA for the CDR3 is TGTGCCAGCAGTGAATCGGGGACACAATCCTATGGCTACACCTTC. Amino acid sequence: CASSESGTQSYGYTF.

The chain joins TRBV18 to TRBJ1-1, with no clear D. V lost 2 bases to trimming and J lost 1 base, with 5 bases between them. The CDR3 has 13 amino acids. Germline V CDR1 and CDR2: KGHSH, LQKENI. The CDR3, as DNA: TGTGCCAGCTCACCAGGCACGAACACTGAAGCTTTCTTT. Protein sequence: CASSPGTNTEAFF.

The chain employs TRBV6-5 and TRBJ1-5; maybe TRBD1 (5 bases). This CDR3 has 15 residues. Per germline, CDR1 MNHEY and CDR2 SVGAGI. V was trimmed by 6 bases and J by 3 bases, leaving 15 bases between them. DNA of the CDR3: TGTGCCAGCAGGATTGACACAGGAATCAATCAGCCCCAGCATTTT. Translated, it gives CASRIDTGINQPQHF.

V gene TRBV19 combines with J gene TRBJ2-7, with D possibly matching TRBD2 (5 bases). V dropped 3 bases and J dropped 2 bases, with 8 bases sitting between them. The CDR3 consists of 13 residues. Germline values: CDR1 LNHDA, CDR2 SQIVND (reference sequence). As DNA, the CDR3 is TGTGCCAGTAGTATGAGGGATACCTACGAGCAGTACTTC. Translation gives CASSMRDTYEQYF.

The chain has TRBV24-1 and TRBJ1-1, with a weak D call TRBD1 (5 bases). CDR1 and CDR2 from the germline V gene are KGHDR and SFDVKD. The V end was cut by 3 bases, the J end by 8 bases, with 18 bases between. This CDR3 has 15 residues. CDR3 nucleotides: TGTGCCACCAGTGATCCAGGGTCAGGGTCTTCCGAAGCTTTCTTT. Translating it yields CATSDPGSGSSEAFF.

This chain joins TRBV30 and TRBJ1-2; weak D call: TRBD1 (5 bases). Looked up from germline, CDR1 is GTSNPN and CDR2 is SVGIG (reference sequence). The CDR3 length is 13 residues. V shed 4 bases and J shed 0 bases, with 9 bases lying between them. CDR3 sequence (DNA): TGTGCCTGGAATCGACAGACTAACTATGGCTACACCTTC. It specifies CAWNRQTNYGYTF.

This clone was found a few times. The chain has TRBV5-4 and TRBJ2-1, with 7 bases that match TRBD2. The germline V gene has CDR1 SGHNT and CDR2 YYREEE (reference sequence). The V gene end was trimmed by 3 bases and the J gene end by 5 bases; junction bases not matched to a gene: 8. This CDR3 has 15 amino acids. This CDR3 is CASSSGGGVDNEQFF. CDR3 in DNA: TGTGCCAGCAGCTCCGGTGGGGGGGTGGACAATGAGCAGTTCTTC.

This clone has just one count. V is TRBV29-1 and J is TRBJ1-1; 8 bases are a match to TRBD1. V lost 4 bases to trimming and J lost 4 bases; unmatched junction nucleotides: 5. Per germline, CDR1 SQVTM and CDR2 ANQGSEA. The CDR3 contains 13 residues. CDR3: CSVGGQGGTEAFF. CDR3 in DNA: TGCAGCGTTGGCGGACAGGGCGGCACTGAAGCTTTCTTT.

The chain recombines TRBV7-2 with TRBJ2-7; perhaps TRBD2 as D (5 bases). The CDR3 is 13 amino acids. The V end was cut by 5 bases, the J end by 9 bases, with 17 bases between. Germline CDR1 reads SGHTA; CDR2 reads FQGNSA. As DNA, the CDR3 is TGTGCCAGCAGCAAACTAGAGGATTCTTTGCAGTACTTC. Its translation is CASSKLEDSLQYF.

This clone came up a few times. The chain uses TRBV2 and TRBJ1-1; D gene uncertain. Trimming cost V 4 bases and J 7 bases, with 16 bases left between them. This CDR3 has 14 amino acids. Germline CDR1 is SNHLY and CDR2 is FYNNEI. Here the CDR3 reads CASSVRTAPLEAFF. Written as DNA, the CDR3 is TGTGCCAGCAGTGTGAGAACAGCCCCACTTGAAGCTTTCTTT. The whole variable domain, filled in from reference TRBV2 and TRBJ1-1, reads EPEVTQTPSHQVTQMGQEVILRCVPISNHLYFYWYRQILGQKVEFLVSFYNNEISEKSEIFDDQFSVERPDGSNFTLKIRSTKLEDSAMYFCASSVRTAPLEAFFGQGTRLTVV.

The V gene is TRBV28, the J gene TRBJ1-5, with TRBD1 identical over 9 bases. The CDR3 is 16 residues long. The ends lost 6 bases at V and 4 bases at J; junction bases unmatched: 10. Germline CDR1 reads MDHEN; CDR2 reads SYDVKM. The CDR3 spells CASSFNRGRANQPQHF. CDR3 sequence (DNA): TGTGCCAGCAGCTTTAACAGGGGGCGCGCGAATCAGCCCCAGCATTTT.

This clone was seen just once. The chain combines TRBV7-2 with TRBJ2-3; 10 bases are shared with TRBD2. The V gene end was trimmed by 5 bases and the J gene end by 4 bases; junction bases not matched to a gene: 9. The CDR3 runs 16 residues. Looked up from germline, CDR1 is SGHTA and CDR2 is FQGNSA. The CDR3 here is CASSGLAGGLADTQYF. CDR3 DNA sequence: TGTGCCAGCAGCGGGTTAGCGGGGGGTTTAGCAGATACGCAGTATTTT.

V and J are TRBV7-9 and TRBJ1-5; D not resolved. The CDR3 covers 14 residues. Trimming left V 2 bases short and J 0 bases short, with 5 bases between. Germline V gene data show CDR1 as SEHNR and CDR2 as FQNEAQ (reference sequence). CDR3 loop: CASSLLGSNQPQHF. The CDR3 DNA reads TGTGCCAGCAGCTTACTAGGTAGCAATCAGCCCCAGCATTTT. Full variable domain (outside the CDR3, taken from reference TRBV7-9 and TRBJ1-5): DTGVSQNPRHKITKRGQNVTFRCDPISEHNRLYWYRQTLGQGPEFLTYFQNEAQLEKSRLLSDRFSAERPKGSFSTLEIQRTEQGDSAMYLCASSLLGSNQPQHFGDGTRLSIL.

The chain uses TRBV27 and TRBJ2-7; TRBD1 matches 10 bases. The CDR3 runs to 14 residues. In germline, CDR1 is MNHEY, CDR2 SMNVEV (reference sequence). V lost 5 bases, J lost 6 bases, and 7 bases stayed unmatched. In DNA form, the CDR3 reads TGTGCCAGCAGTCCCAGACAGGGGGCGGTCGAGCAGTACTTC. Residues: CASSPRQGAVEQYF.

This rearrangement joins TRBV7-9 to TRBJ2-4; D might be TRBD1 (6 bases). Trimming took 5 bases from V and 0 from J, leaving 17 bases between them. CDR1 and CDR2 (germline): SEHNR, FQNEAQ (reference sequence). This CDR3 has 17 residues. CDR3 in amino acids: CASSPQTGALAKNIQYF. CDR3 nucleotides: TGTGCCAGCAGCCCACAGACAGGAGCTTTAGCCAAAAACATTCAGTACTTC.

This chain links TRBV19 with TRBJ1-2, with 10 bases lining up with TRBD1. This CDR3 has 16 amino acids. V shed 6 bases, J shed 1 base, and the junction held 8 bases outside the gene matches. Per germline, CDR1 LNHDA and CDR2 SQIVND (reference sequence). The CDR3 DNA reads as TGTGCCAGTAGCCGACAGGACAGGGGGTTTAACTATGGCTACACCTTC. It encodes CASSRQDRGFNYGYTF.

The chain is built from TRBV7-2 and TRBJ2-3; D gene uncertain. The CDR3 is 15 residues long. CDR1 and CDR2 (germline): SGHTA, FQGNSA. V lost 1 base and J lost 0, with 8 bases in between. CDR3 sequence (DNA): TGTGCCAGCAGCTTAGAAGAAACTAGCACAGATACGCAGTATTTT. Its translation: CASSLEETSTDTQYF.